These 32 T cell receptor beta chains were sequenced from one sample in a study of CD8 T cells in ankylosing spondylitis. Using its own MiXCR run on the 5' RACE reads, TCRdb lists one record per CDR3 protein. There are under 250,000 distinct CDR3 sequences in the sample; 30% to 40% occur only once, and roughly 4% lies in the top ten. The sequencing input was blood, either unsorted or a sorted T cell fraction (not recorded which). These receptors came from a male donor with ankylosing spondylitis or in good health (not recorded which).

On this clonotype: One end of the junction is discordant with germline, which a read error may explain. The chain employs TRBV27 and TRBJ2-7; 8 positions match TRBD1. Germline loops: CDR1 MNHEY, CDR2 SMNVEV (reference sequence). The CDR3 has 12 residues. CDR3 region: CASSLAGGPPRF. CDR3 nucleotides: TGTGCCAGCAGTTTAGCAGGGGGCCCCCCTCGGTTC.

The chain combines TRBV5-1 with TRBJ1-1; D perhaps matches TRBD1 (6 bases). Deletions cut 0 bases from V and 6 bases from J, with 12 bases between. This CDR3 contains 14 residues. Germline V CDR1 and CDR2: SGHRS, YFSETQ. As DNA, the CDR3 is TGCGCCAGCAGCTTGGGGGACGGGGGCGCTGAAGCTTTCTTT. Its protein product is CASSLGDGGAEAFF.

This chain uses TRBV12-3 or TRBV12-4 with TRBJ2-3, with TRBD2 matching 8 bases. The ends lost 5 bases at V and 1 base at J; junction bases unmatched: 8. CDR3 length equals 16 residues. In DNA form, the CDR3 reads TGTGCCAGCAGTCCGTCTAGCGGGTGGGGCACAGATACGCAGTATTTT. Residues: CASSPSSGWGTDTQYF.

This chain connects TRBV12-3 or TRBV12-4 to TRBJ2-2; 7 bases agree with TRBD2. V lost 8 bases and J lost 8; bases outside the gene matches: 14. The CDR3 runs 15 residues. The CDR3 DNA reads as TGTGCCAGCGGCCCCAAGCGGGGTCTCGGGGGGGAGCTGTTTTTT. This sequence encodes CASGPKRGLGGELFF.

In its sample, this clonotype was seen many times. The chain joins TRBV20-1 to TRBJ2-3, with TRBD2 identical over 10 bases. Trimming removed 0 bases from V and 4 bases from J; junction bases left unmatched: 4. CDR1 and CDR2 (germline): DFQATT, SNEGSKA (reference sequence). The CDR3 extends over 15 amino acids. DNA for the CDR3: TGCAGTGCTAGAGACCCTAGCGGGGGTTCAGATACGCAGTATTTT. Its protein product is CSARDPSGGSDTQYF.

This clonotype was detected only a few times. This chain links TRBV20-1 with TRBJ1-6; D possibly corresponds to TRBD1 (5 bases). Germline V gives CDR1 DFQATT, CDR2 SNEGSKA (reference sequence). The CDR3 covers 14 residues. V lost 3 bases and J 6 bases, leaving 12 bases between the germline ends. The CDR3 sequence is CSARRGLSNSPLHF. The CDR3 nucleotides are TGCAGTGCTAGGAGGGGACTCTCTAATTCACCCCTCCACTTT.

This clonotype was found a few times. J is TRBJ2-7 and V is TRBV5-5; unclear D gene. V lost 3 bases and J lost 2, with 12 bases in between. The CDR3 is made up of 14 amino acids. Germline lookup yields CDR1 SGHKS and CDR2 YYEKEE (reference sequence). The CDR3 loop is CASSSLLVTYEQYF. The CDR3 DNA reads TGTGCCAGCAGCTCCCTACTCGTCACCTACGAGCAGTACTTC.

This clonotype was seen a handful of times. The CDR3: CASSLATVTYGYTF. CDR3 sequence (DNA): TGTGCCAGCAGTTTAGCAACAGTGACCTATGGCTACACCTTC. The V and J genes are TRBV12-3 or TRBV12-4 and TRBJ1-2; unclear D gene. Deletions cut 0 bases from V and 4 bases from J, with 9 bases between. The CDR3 runs 14 residues.

The V and J genes are TRBV7-3 and TRBJ1-1; D not certain. The CDR3 is 15 amino acids. V lost 2 bases, J lost 1 base, and 11 bases lay in between. The germline V gene encodes CDR1 SGHTA and CDR2 FQGTGA. CDR3 loop: CASSLGVLWNTEAFF. CDR3 DNA sequence: TGTGCCAGCAGCTTAGGTGTTCTTTGGAACACTGAAGCTTTCTTT. Full variable domain (remainder filled in from reference TRBV7-3 and TRBJ1-1): GAGVSQTPSNKVTEKGKYVELRCDPISGHTALYWYRQSLGQGPEFLIYFQGTGAADDSGLPNDRFFAVRPEGSVSTLKIQRTERGDSAVYLCASSLGVLWNTEAFFGQGTRLTVV.

A few counts support this clonotype. Relative to the germline gene, one junction end is altered; a read error may explain this. The genes are TRBV29-1 and TRBJ2-5, with TRBD2 as a possible D gene (6 bases). The CDR3 spans 13 residues. Germline CDR1 is SQVTM and CDR2 is ANQGSEA. The CDR3 DNA follows: TGCAGCGGCGGGGTCGCCGCGCAAGGGACCCAGTACTTC. Its protein is CSGGVAAQGTQYF.

This clonotype appeared a few times. The chain carries TRBV29-1 and TRBJ1-4; D possibly corresponds to TRBD1 (5 bases). V lost 6 bases and J lost 8, with 16 bases in between. Germline CDR1 and CDR2: SQVTM and ANQGSEA. This CDR3 is 13 amino acids long. CDR3 in amino acids: CSVGEGQGEKLFF. The CDR3 DNA follows: TGCAGCGTGGGCGAAGGGCAGGGCGAAAAACTGTTTTTT.

This clonotype came up a few times. This chain connects TRBV20-1 to TRBJ2-3; D call uncertain. Trimming took off 5 bases at V and 5 bases at J, with 11 bases between the two ends. CDR3 length equals 12 residues. In germline, CDR1 is DFQATT, CDR2 SNEGSKA (reference sequence). In DNA form, the CDR3 reads TGCAGTGCTCTTCCCGCAGGAGATACGCAGTATTTT. This sequence encodes CSALPAGDTQYF.

Only a few counts were recorded for this clonotype. The gene calls are TRBV4-2 and TRBJ2-1, with 10 bases lining up with TRBD2. The CDR3 consists of 15 residues. Germline V gene lookup returns CDR1 LGHNA and CDR2 YNFKEQ. V was pared by 2 bases and J by 5 bases, with 3 bases of the junction left unmatched. CDR3 bases: TGTGCCAGCAGCCAAATAGCGGGGGGAAACAATGAGCAGTTCTTC. Its translation: CASSQIAGGNNEQFF.

This clonotype was counted only a few times. The CDR3 DNA is TGCAGTGCGCCGCGGGACAGGGACACCTACGAGCAGTACTTC. Protein: CSAPRDRDTYEQYF. V gene TRBV20-1 combines with J gene TRBJ2-7, with 9 bases lining up with TRBD1. Germline V gene sequence: CDR1 DFQATT, CDR2 SNEGSKA (reference sequence). V was clipped by 6 bases and J by 2 bases; unmatched bases: 8. The CDR3 is 14 residues long.

The chain is built from TRBV10-2 and TRBJ2-1; 9 bases agree with TRBD2. Per germline, CDR1 WSHSY and CDR2 SAAADI. The CDR3 spans 15 residues. With 5 bases clipped from V and 8 bases from J, the junction kept 10 bases outside the gene matches. The CDR3 loop is CASSNAGGSWDEQFF. The CDR3, as DNA: TGCGCCAGCAGTAACGCGGGGGGGTCTTGGGATGAGCAGTTCTTC.

The CDR3 region has the DNA TGTGCCAGCAGTTACTCGGCTTTGGCAGGGGACTATGGCTACACCTTC. It translates to CASSYSALAGDYGYTF. The rearrangement joins TRBV6-5 to TRBJ1-2; weak D call: TRBD1 (6 bases). The CDR3 has 16 amino acids. CDR1 MNHEY and CDR2 SVGAGI come from the germline V gene. Trimming removed 0 bases at V and 3 bases at J, with 14 bases between.

A few counts support this clonotype. This chain uses TRBV14 with TRBJ2-7; D ambiguous. The CDR3 sequence is 16 residues long. V lost 2 bases, J lost 5 bases, and 19 bases lay in between. Germline V gene sequence: CDR1 SGHDN, CDR2 FVKESK. This CDR3 reads CASSQNGEGLDDEQYF. The DNA of the CDR3 is TGTGCCAGCAGCCAAAACGGAGAAGGTCTGGACGACGAGCAGTACTTC.

The chain recombines TRBV20-1 with TRBJ2-1; D might be TRBD1 (6 bases). CDR3 length: 14 amino acids. V lost 3 bases, J lost 2 bases, and 11 bases lay in between. The germline V gene encodes CDR1 DFQATT and CDR2 SNEGSKA (reference sequence). CDR3 DNA sequence: TGCAGTGCTAGGCGAGGGGACACCTACAATGAGCAGTTCTTC. Translation: CSARRGDTYNEQFF.

The chain carries TRBV20-1 and TRBJ2-4, with TRBD1 matching over 7 bases. CDR3 length equals 16 residues. V lost 2 bases, J lost 0 bases, and 7 bases stayed unmatched. In germline, CDR1 is DFQATT, CDR2 SNEGSKA (reference sequence). In nucleotides, the CDR3 is TGCAGTGCTAGATTGGGACAGTTACTAGCCAAAAACATTCAGTACTTC. Encoded protein: CSARLGQLLAKNIQYF.

The chain recombines TRBV27 with TRBJ2-7; 9 positions agree with TRBD1. J gave up 6 bases and V 7 bases, and 10 bases lay outside the gene matches. Germline CDR1 is MNHEY and CDR2 is SMNVEV (reference sequence). The CDR3 has 14 amino acids. The DNA of the CDR3 is TGTGCCAGCAAAATACAGGGGGCAATGGGCGAGCAGTACTTC. Translation gives CASKIQGAMGEQYF.

This sequence joins TRBV28 and TRBJ2-3; D unresolved. V shed 3 bases and J shed 1 base, with 8 bases lying between them. Germline V gives CDR1 MDHEN, CDR2 SYDVKM. The CDR3 is 14 amino acids. The CDR3 coding sequence is TGTGCCAGCAGTTTCCCCTCCGGCACAGATACGCAGTATTTT. It yields the protein CASSFPSGTDTQYF.

There are a few counts of this clonotype. The J gene is TRBJ2-3, the V gene TRBV10-3, with D tentatively TRBD1 (7 bases). V was trimmed by 3 bases and J by 4 bases, leaving 17 bases between them. The CDR3 has 16 residues. CDR1 is ENHRY, CDR2 SYGVKD, per germline. The chain's CDR3 is CAISDRGAAPPDTQYF. In nucleotides, the CDR3 is TGTGCCATCAGTGACAGGGGGGCGGCCCCCCCAGATACGCAGTATTTT.

This clonotype has only one observation. The chain employs TRBV27 and TRBJ2-3; weak D call: TRBD1 (5 bases). Trimming stripped 2 bases from V and 3 bases from J, with 18 bases between. CDR3 length equals 17 residues. Per the germline V gene, CDR1 is MNHEY and CDR2 is SMNVEV (reference sequence). CDR3 nucleotides: TGTGCCAGCAGTTTAATCCGTCTGGCCCAGGGAACAGATACGCAGTATTTT. Translation gives CASSLIRLAQGTDTQYF.

This clonotype was seen more than once but under ten times. The chain links TRBV5-1 to TRBJ2-3; possible D gene TRBD2, 5 bases. CDR1 is SGHRS, CDR2 YFSETQ, per germline. Trimming removed 0 bases at V and 4 bases at J, with 9 bases between. The CDR3 spans 14 residues. This CDR3 is CASSLAGSPDTQYF. In DNA, the CDR3 is TGCGCCAGCAGCTTGGCGGGGAGCCCAGATACGCAGTATTTT.

The chain has TRBV12-3 or TRBV12-4 and TRBJ2-5, with D perhaps TRBD1 (6 bases). Trimming left V 6 bases short and J 5 bases short, with 13 bases between. This CDR3 region has 13 residues. CDR3 residues: CASSSDRRETQYF. The DNA of the CDR3 is TGTGCCAGCAGCTCTGACAGGAGGGAGACCCAGTACTTC.

The rearrangement links TRBV11-2 to TRBJ2-5; 7 bases line up with TRBD1. The V segment lost 3 bases and the J segment 7 bases; nucleotides outside the gene matches: 14. This CDR3 region has 16 residues. Germline CDR1 SGHAT, CDR2 FQNNGV. The CDR3 nucleotides read TGTGCCAGCAGCTTTGAAGCTAGGGGGCCGGCGGGGACCCAGTACTTC. This sequence encodes CASSFEARGPAGTQYF.

This clonotype was seen a handful of times. V gene TRBV12-3 or TRBV12-4 combines with J gene TRBJ2-3; no definite D call. The CDR3 totals 14 residues. V lost 6 bases and J 1 base, leaving 11 bases between the germline ends. In nucleotides, the CDR3 is TGTGCCAGCAGAGAAACTACTGGCACAGATACGCAGTATTTT. Its protein is CASRETTGTDTQYF.

In its sample, this clonotype was seen many times. This chain joins TRBV29-1 and TRBJ2-3, with D perhaps assigned TRBD1 or TRBD2 (5 bases each). The ends were cut back, 5 bases at V and 1 base at J, with 19 bases in the middle. Looked up from germline, CDR1 is SQVTM and CDR2 is ANQGSEA. The CDR3 loop spans 16 amino acids. The CDR3 DNA reads as TGCAGCGTTCGGGGTGTGCTCGAAGGGGGCACAGATACGCAGTATTTT. This translates into CSVRGVLEGGTDTQYF.

This clonotype was seen at least ten times. The genes are TRBV7-9 and TRBJ2-3, with D maybe TRBD1 (6 bases). The germline V gene has CDR1 SEHNR and CDR2 FQNEAQ (reference sequence). The ends were cut back, 5 bases at V and 3 bases at J, with 18 bases in the middle. CDR3 length equals 16 residues. CDR3 sequence (DNA): TGTGCCAGCAGCCCACAACAGGGTGGGGAGACAGATACGCAGTATTTT. It encodes CASSPQQGGETDTQYF.

The rearrangement links TRBV7-9 to TRBJ2-3, with 12 bases identical to TRBD2. There are 16 residues in the CDR3. With V trimmed by 3 bases and J by 2 bases, 3 bases remained unmatched. Germline loops: CDR1 SEHNR, CDR2 FQNEAQ (reference sequence). CDR3 residues: CASSFGLAGNTDTQYF. CDR3 sequence (DNA): TGTGCCAGCAGCTTTGGACTAGCGGGGAACACAGATACGCAGTATTTT.

This chain uses TRBV25-1 with TRBJ2-7, with TRBD1 matching 10 bases. Losses at the gene ends were 7 bases for V and 3 bases for J; bases not matched to a gene: 3. The CDR3 totals 13 residues. The V gene's germline CDR1 is MGHDK and CDR2 SYGVNS. The CDR3 nucleotides are TGTGCCAGCATCCGGACAGGGGGCTACGAGCAGTACTTC. Its translation: CASIRTGGYEQYF.

J is TRBJ1-4 and V is TRBV20-1; 9 bases are a match to TRBD1. CDR3 length equals 15 residues. CDR1 and CDR2 (germline): DFQATT, SNEGSKA (reference sequence). The V gene end was trimmed by 1 base and the J gene end by 7 bases; junction bases not matched to a gene: 7. The CDR3: CSARAFRDRAEKLFF. The CDR3, as DNA: TGCAGTGCTAGAGCTTTCCGGGACAGGGCTGAAAAACTGTTTTTT.